This TCR beta chain derives from a study of blood T cells in healthy people across ages. General study results and limits: There was no known CMV status for donors, so expanded clonotype changes were possibly confounded.

Germline CDR1 SGHDN, CDR2 FVKESK. The CDR3 totals 14 residues. PCR was performed a second time for about 7 to 11 cycles using a sample-barcoded 5' primer and a J-beta primer mix. TCRdb itself ran the 5' RACE reads through MiXCR, one entry per CDR3 protein. The repertoire consists of over 1,200,000 distinct CDR3 sequences, with approximately 59% occurring once and the leading ten covering about 6.7%. As concerns this clonotype: Antigen specificity is unknown. Germline and junction disagree at one end, which may indicate a read error.

This chain joins TRBV14 and TRBJ2-3; D gene ambiguous. The receptor was isolated from a man aged 18 to 29 in good health. The sample was blood. DNA of the CDR3: TGTGCCAGCAGCGAAGAGTATGTGGCAGATACGCAGTATTTT. Its protein is CASSEEYVADTQYF. Full variable domain (outside the CDR3, taken from reference TRBV14 and TRBJ2-3): EAGVTQFPSHSVIEKGQTVTLRCDPISGHDNLYWYRRVMGKEIKFLLHFVKESKQDESGMPNNRFLAERTGGTYSTLKVQPAELEDSGVYFCASSEEYVADTQYFGPGTRLTVL.